In this sample, the clone carrying this T cell receptor beta chain turned up many times. This sample is drawn from a study of T cells of healthy individuals. The V end lost 6 bases, the J end lost 5 bases, and 10 bases lay between the germline ends. The CDR3 is made up of 12 amino acids. Using its own MiXCR run on the 5' RACE reads, TCRdb lists one record per CDR3 protein. Of 75,000 to 95,000 distinct CDR3 sequences in the sample, about 5.5% are singletons; the top ten hold around 7.6%. V usage is TRBV12-3 or TRBV12-4 and J usage is TRBJ1-1; D might be TRBD1 (5 bases). The receptor was derived from a female donor in good health. For the CDR3, the DNA is TGTGCCAGCAGAGTGCAGGGAACTGAAGCTTTCTTT. Encoded protein: CASRVQGTEAFF.